This TCR beta chain was identified in a study of radiotherapy plus CTLA-4 blockade in lung cancer. Across the study: Objective response was observed in roughly 17% of patients, and disease control in around 31%. Whole-study findings and limits: The best predictor of response was reported to be early blood T cell clone dynamics, with interferon-beta.

As for this clone: The antigen remains unidentified.

The data were produced by immunoSEQ multiplex PCR, yet TCRdb's version contains in-frame clones alone and is incomplete. In the table there are around 80,000 clones, under 75% of which are singletons. V lost 4 bases to trimming and J lost 4 bases, with 11 bases between them. The CDR3 contains 13 residues. CDR1 is SEHNR, CDR2 FQNEAQ, per germline (reference sequence). In chemo-refractory metastatic non-small-cell lung cancer, patients got ipilimumab CTLA-4 blockade together with focal radiation. This TCR came from a human donor with non-small cell lung cancer whose response to radiotherapy plus ipilimumab could not be evaluated. The sequences come from peripheral blood, collected from a patient treated with radiotherapy plus ipilimumab. V usage is TRBV7-9 and J usage is TRBJ2-7; possible D gene TRBD1, 6 bases. The CDR3 nucleotides are TGTGCCAGCAGCTCCCAAGGACAGTACGAGCAGTACTTC. It specifies CASSSQGQYEQYF.